A single sample gave rise to the 29 T cell receptor beta chains below, sequenced in a study of blood T cell repertoires in COVID-19. Profiling relied on immunoSEQ multiplex PCR, and the TCRdb table lists in-frame clones only, not all of them. The table shows 80,000 or so clones, with 80% occurring only once. The source material was peripheral blood. All receptors derive from a woman in her sixties or seventies with acute or convalescent COVID-19.

The CDR3 region is CASSSRAGTYGYTF. For the CDR3, the DNA is TGTGCCAGCAGCTCCCGCGCAGGGACTTATGGCTACACCTTC. The J gene is TRBJ1-2, the V gene TRBV5-8; TRBD1 is a possible D gene (5 bases). V gave up 3 bases and J gave up 5 bases, with 14 bases separating them. Germline lookup yields CDR1 SGHTS and CDR2 YDEGEE. The CDR3 loop spans 14 amino acids.

The chain couples TRBV9 to TRBJ1-4, with a possible D match to TRBD1 (5 bases). Germline-derived CDR1 and CDR2 are SGDLS and YYNGEE. V lost 4 bases, J lost 7 bases, and 14 bases lay in between. CDR3 length: 14 residues. This CDR3 reads CASSTGEGSEKLFF. CDR3 nucleotide sequence: TGTGCCAGCAGCACCGGGGAGGGGAGTGAAAAACTGTTTTTT.

The gene calls are TRBV5-8 and TRBJ1-5; D gene unclear. CDR1 and CDR2 from the germline V gene are SGHTS and YDEGEE. V was cut by 1 base and J by 6 bases, with 11 bases left in between. There are 14 residues in the CDR3. The CDR3, as DNA: TGTGCCAGCAGCTTGTTATCTGGAGGTCAGCCCCAGCATTTT. Translating gives CASSLLSGGQPQHF.

V usage is TRBV18 and J usage is TRBJ1-2, with unresolved D. V lost 0 bases to trimming and J lost 8 bases, with 13 bases between them. Per germline, CDR1 KGHSH and CDR2 LQKENI. The CDR3 is 14 amino acids. CDR3 amino acids: CASSPPSTVQGYTF. The CDR3 bases are TGTGCCAGCTCACCACCGAGCACAGTCCAGGGCTACACCTTC.

This chain connects TRBV7-9 to TRBJ1-1; 10 bases are a match to TRBD1. The germline V gene encodes CDR1 SEHNR and CDR2 FQNEAQ (reference sequence). The junction had 9 bases not matched to a gene; V was cut back by 4 bases and J by 1 base. This CDR3 is built from 17 residues. Here the CDR3 DNA reads TGTGCCAGCAGCTCTACAGGACAGGGGGTTTCGAACACTGAAGCTTTCTTT. Translating it yields CASSSTGQGVSNTEAFF.

The chain joins TRBV4-1 to TRBJ2-7; maybe TRBD1 (6 bases). V was shortened by 1 base and J by 2 bases, with 15 bases between the two germline ends. The CDR3 runs to 16 residues. Germline assignment: CDR1 MGHRA and CDR2 YSYEKL. The CDR3 region has the DNA TGCGCCAGCAGCCAAGTACGGGACACAAATACCTACGAGCAGTACTTC. This gives the protein CASSQVRDTNTYEQYF.

J is TRBJ1-2 and V is TRBV5-1, with D unclear. The CDR3 is made up of 18 amino acids. V was shortened by 0 bases and J by 0 bases, with 18 bases between the two germline ends. In germline, CDR1 is SGHRS, CDR2 YFSETQ. Here the CDR3 DNA reads TGCGCCAGCAGCTTGGCGGTCACCTCCCCAATAGCTAACTATGGCTACACCTTC. As protein: CASSLAVTSPIANYGYTF. The full variable domain, with the rest looked up from reference TRBV5-1 and TRBJ1-2, is KAGVTQTPRYLIKTRGQQVTLSCSPISGHRSVSWYQQTPGQGLQFLFEYFSETQRNKGNFPGRFSGRQFSNSRSEMNVSTLELGDSALYLCASSLAVTSPIANYGYTFGSGTRLTVV.

For this clone: In the same sample, other DNA sequences code for this CDR3. In DNA form, the CDR3 reads TGTGCCATCAGTCCGGGACAGGGCTACGAGCAGTACTTC. The encoded protein is CAISPGQGYEQYF. The chain combines TRBV10-3 with TRBJ2-7; 9 positions match TRBD1. There are 13 residues in the CDR3. Germline-derived CDR1 and CDR2 are ENHRY and SYGVKD. The trim removed 5 bases at V and 3 bases at J, leaving 2 bases unmatched.

This rearrangement joins TRBV7-9 to TRBJ2-1, with 11 nucleotides matching TRBD2. Per the germline V gene, CDR1 is SEHNR and CDR2 is FQNEAQ (reference sequence). The CDR3 is 17 amino acids. The V and J ends lost 4 bases and 4 bases, in that order; junction bases with no gene match: 9. CDR3 sequence reads: CASSSLAGGPYYNEQFF. The DNA for the CDR3 is TGTGCCAGCAGCTCGTTAGCGGGGGGGCCGTATTACAATGAGCAGTTCTTC.

The rearrangement joins TRBV6-5 to TRBJ1-1, with a weak D call TRBD1 (5 bases). The CDR3 has 14 amino acids. Germline V CDR1 and CDR2: MNHEY, SVGAGI. Trimming took off 6 bases at V and 3 bases at J, with 14 bases between the two ends. The CDR3 DNA is TGTGCCAGCAGAAGGAAGGGGAGGGACACTGAAGCTTTCTTT. Its protein product is CASRRKGRDTEAFF.

The chain couples TRBV7-2 to TRBJ1-1; TRBD1 matches 8 bases. J lost 2 bases, V lost 4 bases, and 6 bases had no gene match. Germline assignment: CDR1 SGHTA and CDR2 FQGNSA. The CDR3 is made up of 15 amino acids. CDR3 sequence (DNA): TGTGCCAGCAGCTCAAACGGACAGGGCAACACTGAAGCTTTCTTT. Translating it yields CASSSNGQGNTEAFF.

CDR3 sequence: CASSRDRGYGYTF. The CDR3, as DNA: TGTGCCAGCAGTCGTGACAGGGGCTATGGCTACACCTTC. The V and J genes are TRBV12-3 or TRBV12-4 and TRBJ1-2; 8 positions match TRBD1. V lost 5 bases, J lost 4 bases, and 3 bases stayed unmatched. The CDR3 totals 13 residues.

This chain joins TRBV19 and TRBJ1-2; D not resolved. Germline V lookup: CDR1 LNHDA, CDR2 SQIVND (reference sequence). CDR3 length: 12 residues. With 6 bases removed from V and 4 bases from J, the gap between germline ends came to 9 bases. The DNA of the CDR3 is TGTGCCAGTAGCGATACACGCTATGGCTACACCTTC. As protein: CASSDTRYGYTF.

V usage is TRBV7-2 and J usage is TRBJ1-2, with D possibly TRBD1 on 6 matching bases. The CDR3 covers 15 residues. The V end lost 5 bases, the J end lost 7 bases, and 20 bases lay between the germline ends. Germline CDR1 SGHTA, CDR2 FQGNSA. CDR3 in DNA: TGTGCCAGCAGCCCTTCCGGACAGAGACACCTTGGCTACACCTTC. Protein product: CASSPSGQRHLGYTF. The variable domain in full, with the rest retrieved from reference TRBV7-2 and TRBJ1-2, is GAGVSQSPSNKVTEKGKDVELRCDPISGHTALYWYRQSLGQGLEFLIYFQGNSAPDKSGLPSDRFSAERTGGSVSTLTIQRTQQEDSAVYLCASSPSGQRHLGYTFGSGTRLTVV.

This clone came up once. The rearrangement uses TRBV5-8 and TRBJ1-1, with TRBD1 matching over 7 bases. The CDR3 spans 14 residues. Germline V gene sequence: CDR1 SGHTS, CDR2 YDEGEE. The ends lost 1 base at V and 3 bases at J; junction bases unmatched: 3. The CDR3 DNA reads as TGTGCCAGCAGCTTGTACAGGGGCTACACTGAAGCTTTCTTT. It encodes CASSLYRGYTEAFF.

This chain joins TRBV23-1 and TRBJ1-3; 10 bases are a match to TRBD1. TRBV23-1 is flagged as an ORF with uncertain function. The CDR3 extends over 18 amino acids. Unmatched junction bases numbered 12, after V lost 3 bases and J lost 4 bases. This chain's CDR3 is CASSQSLTGTGVGNTIYF. CDR3 sequence (DNA): TGCGCCAGCAGTCAGTCCCTGACCGGGACAGGGGTCGGAAACACCATATATTTT.

This rearrangement joins TRBV6-2 or TRBV6-3 to TRBJ2-1, with 9 bases that match TRBD1. The CDR3 runs to 14 residues. The germline V gene encodes CDR1 MNHEY and CDR2 SVGEGT. The J segment lost 7 bases and the V segment lost 8 bases, leaving 9 bases of the junction unmatched. The CDR3 bases are TGTGCCAGCGGCCGACAGGGGGGGTCGAATGAGCAGTTCTTC. This sequence encodes CASGRQGGSNEQFF.

This clone was picked up a small number of times. CDR3 sequence (DNA): TGTGCCAGCAGCTTAACCCTGGCTGGCACTAATGAAAAACTGTTTTTT. Translating gives CASSLTLAGTNEKLFF. The J gene is TRBJ1-4, the V gene TRBV7-6, with D hard to call. CDR1 and CDR2 (germline): SGHVS, FNYEAQ. The ends were cut back, 2 bases at V and 2 bases at J, with 12 bases in the middle. There are 16 residues in the CDR3.

This chain uses TRBV5-6 with TRBJ1-3; 12 bases align to TRBD1. Per the germline V gene, CDR1 is SGHDT and CDR2 is YYEEEE. The CDR3 loop spans 18 amino acids. V gave up 3 bases and J gave up 4 bases; unmatched junction bases: 11. The CDR3 coding sequence is TGTGCCAGCAGCTGGGGGACAGGGGGCGTCTCGTTGGGAAACACCATATATTTT. Translation: CASSWGTGGVSLGNTIYF.

The chain has TRBV5-1 and TRBJ2-3; tentative D call: TRBD1 (6 bases). The germline V gene has CDR1 SGHRS and CDR2 YFSETQ. V dropped 0 bases and J dropped 2 bases, with 10 bases sitting between them. The CDR3 sequence is 15 residues long. The CDR3 DNA follows: TGCGCCAGCAGCTTGGTTCAGGGGTCCACAGATACGCAGTATTTT. This translates into CASSLVQGSTDTQYF.

V is TRBV4-2 and J is TRBJ2-5; the match to TRBD2 covers 12 bases. This CDR3 region has 16 residues. The V gene's germline CDR1 is LGHNA and CDR2 YNFKEQ. With V trimmed by 4 bases and J by 0 bases, 3 bases remained unmatched. The chain's CDR3 is CASSPRTSGDQETQYF. The CDR3 DNA sequence: TGTGCCAGCAGCCCACGGACTAGCGGGGACCAAGAGACCCAGTACTTC.

This chain connects TRBV27 to TRBJ1-1; no definite D call. V lost 5 bases, J lost 4 bases, and 14 bases lay in between. The CDR3 is 14 amino acids. CDR1 and CDR2 from the germline V gene are MNHEY and SMNVEV (reference sequence). This CDR3 is CASSLQVVGTEAFF. The CDR3 nucleotides are TGTGCCAGCAGTCTTCAGGTCGTGGGCACTGAAGCTTTCTTT.

The chain combines TRBV19 with TRBJ1-2, with a weak D call TRBD1 (6 bases). This CDR3 has 13 residues. CDR1 is LNHDA and CDR2 is SQIVND in the germline V gene (reference sequence). V lost 0 bases and J 9 bases, leaving 11 bases between the germline ends. The CDR3 nucleotides read TGTGCCAGTAGTATAGATCGGGGGGCGAGCTACACCTTC. This sequence encodes CASSIDRGASYTF.

This clone was observed a few times. In nucleotides, the CDR3 is TGTGCCAGCAGCCAAAGGGGGACACGGAGCACTGAAGCTTTCTTT. It encodes CASSQRGTRSTEAFF. The gene calls are TRBV3-1 (or the pseudogene TRBV3-2) and TRBJ1-1; D may be TRBD1 (6 bases). There are 15 residues in the CDR3. The V gene's germline CDR1 is LGHDT and CDR2 YNNKEL (reference sequence). Trimming shortened V by 2 bases and J by 4 bases, and 14 bases separated the two germline ends.

This chain links TRBV27 with TRBJ2-2; perhaps TRBD2 as D (5 bases). Per the germline V gene, CDR1 is MNHEY and CDR2 is SMNVEV (reference sequence). V was cut by 3 bases and J by 3 bases, with 14 bases left in between. The CDR3 is 16 residues long. CDR3 in DNA: TGTGCCAGCAGTTTTATTCGGGGAAGAGACACCGGGGAGCTGTTTTTT. Amino acid sequence: CASSFIRGRDTGELFF.

The chain links TRBV11-2 to TRBJ2-1; D remains unclear. From germline, CDR1 is SGHAT and CDR2 FQNNGV. Between the trimmed V and J ends, which lost 0 bases and 6 bases, there was a span of 3 bases. The CDR3 runs 12 residues. CDR3 nucleotide sequence: TGTGCCAGCAGCTTAGACCTCAATGAGCAGTTCTTC. Encoded protein: CASSLDLNEQFF.

This clone was recorded only once. This chain joins TRBV6-5 and TRBJ2-7; D is possibly TRBD2 (6 bases). CDR3 length: 15 residues. The germline V gene has CDR1 MNHEY and CDR2 SVGAGI. Trimming took off 6 bases at V and 5 bases at J, with 20 bases between the two ends. The CDR3 DNA follows: TGTGCCAGCAGGGTAATGGCGGGGTTTCTGAACGAGCAGTACTTC. Amino acid sequence: CASRVMAGFLNEQYF.

As to this clone: At the DNA level, this CDR3 is encoded by other sequences in the same sample as well. The chain employs TRBV27 and TRBJ1-5; tentatively, D is TRBD1 (5 bases). Germline CDR1 reads MNHEY; CDR2 reads SMNVEV (reference sequence). Trimming took off 1 base at V and 2 bases at J, with 9 bases between the two ends. The CDR3 covers 15 residues. The CDR3 reads CASSLWGGGNQPQHF. The CDR3 DNA sequence: TGTGCCAGCAGTTTATGGGGAGGGGGCAATCAGCCCCAGCATTTT.

This clone was seen a handful of times. This sequence joins TRBV6-1 and TRBJ2-7, with 9 positions matching TRBD2. Germline-derived CDR1 and CDR2 are MNHNS and SASEGT. The V gene end was trimmed by 1 base and the J gene end by 3 bases; junction bases not matched to a gene: 4. The CDR3 covers 15 residues. The DNA for the CDR3 is TGTGCCAGCAGTGAAGGGAATAGCGGGGGCTACGAGCAGTACTTC. Protein sequence: CASSEGNSGGYEQYF.